This T cell receptor (beta chain) was sequenced for a study of shared clonotypes between healthy human individuals. Study-level information: Per donor, three plates held CD4 naive cells, three held CD4 memory, two held CD8 naive and one held CD8 memory.

Whole-study results and caveats: The study sampled only blood, and tissue repertoires likely differ.

In the naive CD8 group, cells lacked CD45RO and were positively selected for CCR7, so terminally differentiated effector memory CD45RA+ cells were left out. On this clone: Its antigen is undetermined.

This CDR3 contains 14 residues. CDR1 is MNHEY, CDR2 SMNVEV, per germline (reference sequence). V was shortened by 4 bases and J by 6 bases, with 14 bases between the two germline ends. Produced via immunoSEQ multiplex PCR; TCRdb's table is partial and in-frame only. Counted here are about 870,000 clones, about 91% occurring once; the ten biggest clones make up 24%. The receptor comes from a man aged 30 to 45 in good health. What was sequenced was naive CD8+ T cells sorted from blood. V and J are TRBV27 and TRBJ2-3; either TRBD1 or TRBD2 may supply D (6 bases each). The CDR3 DNA follows: TGTGCCAGCAGTTCAAATCAGGGGAGGGATACGCAGTATTTT. It is translated as CASSSNQGRDTQYF.